These 2 T cell receptor beta chains originate from one sample sequenced in a study of T cells after yellow fever vaccination. TCRdb ran MiXCR on the 5' RACE reads and lists one entry per CDR3 protein. The data contain 300,000 to 350,000 distinct CDR3 sequences, about 4% of them seen just once; the ten biggest clones take up 24%. Material: PBMCs, obtained 5 days after the yellow fever booster vaccination. Receptors were obtained from a young man who received the YFV17D yellow fever vaccine.

Of note for this clonotype: A single base separates this from a much larger clone, so it may be a read error. The CDR3 DNA reads TGTGCCAGCAGTTACTCGGCAGGGGGCCGGCTCGAGCACTACTTC. Amino acids: CASSYSAGGRLEHYF. This chain links TRBV6-2 or TRBV6-3 with TRBJ2-7; 8 bases are a match to TRBD1. In germline, CDR1 is MNHEY, CDR2 SVGEGT. The CDR3 spans 15 residues.

This clonotype was counted many times. The rearrangement joins TRBV7-8 to TRBJ2-3; D uncertain. Germline V CDR1 and CDR2: SGHVS, FQNEAQ. V lost 5 bases to trimming and J lost 6 bases, with 9 bases between them. The CDR3 contains 12 residues. CDR3 sequence (DNA): TGTGCCAGCAGCCCCAGCCCGGATACGCAGTATTTT. Protein: CASSPSPDTQYF.